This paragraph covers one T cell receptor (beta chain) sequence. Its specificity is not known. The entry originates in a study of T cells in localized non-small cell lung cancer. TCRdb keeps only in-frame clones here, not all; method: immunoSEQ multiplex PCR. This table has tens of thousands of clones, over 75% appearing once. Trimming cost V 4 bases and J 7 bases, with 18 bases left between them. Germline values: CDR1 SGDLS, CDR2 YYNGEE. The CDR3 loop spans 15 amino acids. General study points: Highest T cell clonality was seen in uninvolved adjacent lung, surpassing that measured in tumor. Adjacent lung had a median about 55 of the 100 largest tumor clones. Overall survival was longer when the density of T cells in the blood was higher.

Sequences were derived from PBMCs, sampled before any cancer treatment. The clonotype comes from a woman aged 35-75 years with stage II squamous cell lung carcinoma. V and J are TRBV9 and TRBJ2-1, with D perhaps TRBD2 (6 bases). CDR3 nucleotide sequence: TGTGCCAGCAGCCCTTCGGGAGCGCTTCAAAATGAGCAGTTCTTC. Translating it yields CASSPSGALQNEQFF. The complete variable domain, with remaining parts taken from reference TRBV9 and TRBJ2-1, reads DSGVTQTPKHLITATGQRVTLRCSPRSGDLSVYWYQQSLDQGLQFLIQYYNGEERAKGNILERFSAQQFPDLHSELNLSSLELGDSALYFCASSPSGALQNEQFFGPGTRLTVL.